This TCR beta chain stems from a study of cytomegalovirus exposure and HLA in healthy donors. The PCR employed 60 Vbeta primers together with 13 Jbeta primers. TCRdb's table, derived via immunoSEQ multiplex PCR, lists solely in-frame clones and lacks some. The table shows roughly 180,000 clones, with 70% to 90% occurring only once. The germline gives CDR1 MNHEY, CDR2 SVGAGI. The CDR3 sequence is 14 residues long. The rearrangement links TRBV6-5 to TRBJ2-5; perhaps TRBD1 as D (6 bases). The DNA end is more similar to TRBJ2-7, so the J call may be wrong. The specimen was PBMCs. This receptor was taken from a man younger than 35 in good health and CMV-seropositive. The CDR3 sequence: CASKQGIGSYEQYF. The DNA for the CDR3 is TGTGCCAGCAAACAGGGCATAGGCTCCTACGAGCAGTACTTC.